This T cell receptor (beta chain) was documented in a study of T cells in Graves' hyperthyroidism and ophthalmopathy. Study-wide context: Sampling of peripheral blood happened at initial diagnosis, prior to any treatment.

Whole-study results and caveats: In the blood, most expanded thyroid clonotypes above 0.001 appeared as well.

Criteria for exclusion of patients were uncontrolled infection, other autoimmune disease, pregnancy or lactation. Researchers took RNA transcripts and amplified the TCR beta CDR3 regions from them. During a first-round RT-PCR of the TCR CDR3, the HTBI primer set was used. TCRdb fed the multiplex PCR reads into MiXCR, producing one record per CDR3 protein. This sample carries nearly 600,000 distinct CDR3 sequences, 11% to 15% of them seen once, and the ten largest clones take roughly 7.7%. V was cut by 3 bases and J by 2 bases, with 9 bases left in between. This CDR3 has 14 residues. Germline V lookup: CDR1 SNHLY, CDR2 FYNNEI. This clonotype was seen at least ten times. What it recognizes is unknown.

Sequencing was carried out using blood. This TCR was recovered from a woman aged 18-30 years with Graves' ophthalmopathy. The V gene is TRBV2, the J gene TRBJ2-3; D is unresolved. In nucleotides, the CDR3 is TGTGCCAGCAGTGATTCCGGGTTCACAGATACGCAGTATTTT. Translated: CASSDSGFTDTQYF.